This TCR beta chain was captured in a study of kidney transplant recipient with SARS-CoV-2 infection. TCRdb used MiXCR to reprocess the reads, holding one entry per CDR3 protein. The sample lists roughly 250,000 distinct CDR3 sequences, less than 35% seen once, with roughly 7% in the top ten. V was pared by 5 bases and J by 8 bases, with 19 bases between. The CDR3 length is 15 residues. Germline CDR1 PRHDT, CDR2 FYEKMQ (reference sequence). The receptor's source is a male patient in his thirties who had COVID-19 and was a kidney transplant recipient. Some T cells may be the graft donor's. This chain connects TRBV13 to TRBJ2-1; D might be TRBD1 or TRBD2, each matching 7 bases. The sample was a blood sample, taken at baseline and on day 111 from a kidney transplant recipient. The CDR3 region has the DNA TGTGCCAGCAGCCCAGGGGGGAGGGCCGCTTATGAGCAGTTCTTC. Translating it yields CASSPGGRAAYEQFF.